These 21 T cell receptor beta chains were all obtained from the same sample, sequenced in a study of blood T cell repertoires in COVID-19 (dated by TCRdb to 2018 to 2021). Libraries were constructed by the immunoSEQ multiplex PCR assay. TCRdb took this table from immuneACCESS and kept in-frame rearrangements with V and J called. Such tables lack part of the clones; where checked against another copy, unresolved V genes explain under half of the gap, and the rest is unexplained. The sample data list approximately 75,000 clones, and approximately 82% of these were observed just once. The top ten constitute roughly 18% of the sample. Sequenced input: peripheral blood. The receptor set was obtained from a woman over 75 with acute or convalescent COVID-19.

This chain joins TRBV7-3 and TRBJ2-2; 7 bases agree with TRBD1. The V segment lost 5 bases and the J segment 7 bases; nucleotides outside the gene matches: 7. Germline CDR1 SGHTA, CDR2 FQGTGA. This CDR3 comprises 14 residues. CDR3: CASSPRQGRGELFF. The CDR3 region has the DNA TGTGCCAGCAGCCCACGACAGGGACGCGGGGAGCTGTTTTTT.

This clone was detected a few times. CDR3 in DNA: TGTGCCAGCAGGTCCCGACTAGCGGGAGTCGACGAGCAGTACTTC. Residues: CASRSRLAGVDEQYF. The J gene is TRBJ2-7, the V gene TRBV2; the match to TRBD2 covers 12 bases. V shed 6 bases and J 5 bases; nucleotides not matched to a gene: 8. Germline-derived CDR1 and CDR2 are SNHLY and FYNNEI. This CDR3 region has 15 residues.

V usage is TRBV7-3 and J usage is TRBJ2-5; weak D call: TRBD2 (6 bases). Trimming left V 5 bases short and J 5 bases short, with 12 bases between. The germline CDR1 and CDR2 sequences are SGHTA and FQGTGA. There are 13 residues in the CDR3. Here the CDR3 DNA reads TGTGCCAGCAGCCCGGGGGTCAGGGAGACCCAGTACTTC. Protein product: CASSPGVRETQYF.

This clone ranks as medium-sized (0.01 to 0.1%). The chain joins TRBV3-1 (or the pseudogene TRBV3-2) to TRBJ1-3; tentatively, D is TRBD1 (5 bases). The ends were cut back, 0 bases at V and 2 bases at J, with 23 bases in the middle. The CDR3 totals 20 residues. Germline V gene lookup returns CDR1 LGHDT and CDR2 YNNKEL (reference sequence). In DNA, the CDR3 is TGTGCCAGCAGCCAAGACGGGGGACGGGGACGGATTGGCGCTGGAAACACCATATATTTT. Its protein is CASSQDGGRGRIGAGNTIYF.

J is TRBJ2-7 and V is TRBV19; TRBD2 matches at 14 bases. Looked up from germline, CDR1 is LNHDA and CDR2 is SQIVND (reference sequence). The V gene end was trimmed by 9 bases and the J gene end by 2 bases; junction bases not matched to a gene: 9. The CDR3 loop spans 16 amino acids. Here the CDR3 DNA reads TGTGCCAGCAAAGGGACTAGCGGGGGAGCCCCCTACGAGCAGTACTTC. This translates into CASKGTSGGAPYEQYF.

Here the CDR3 DNA reads TGTGCCAGCAGTGAAGCGTTGCGGGACCTGGGGGAGACCCAGTACTTC. This sequence encodes CASSEALRDLGETQYF. This chain connects TRBV2 to TRBJ2-5; a weak D match, TRBD2 (6 bases). V lost 0 bases to trimming and J lost 5 bases, with 16 bases between them. The germline CDR1 and CDR2 sequences are SNHLY and FYNNEI. The CDR3 loop spans 16 amino acids.

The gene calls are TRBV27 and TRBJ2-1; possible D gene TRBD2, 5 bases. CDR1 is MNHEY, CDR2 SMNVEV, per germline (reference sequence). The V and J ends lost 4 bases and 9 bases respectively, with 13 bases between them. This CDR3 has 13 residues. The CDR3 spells CASSWAPRGEQFF. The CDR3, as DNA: TGTGCCAGCAGTTGGGCCCCCCGGGGTGAGCAGTTCTTC.

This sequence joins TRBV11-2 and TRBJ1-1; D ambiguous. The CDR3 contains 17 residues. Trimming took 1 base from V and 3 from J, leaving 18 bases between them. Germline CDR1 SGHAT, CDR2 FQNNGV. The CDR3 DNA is TGTGCCAGCAGCTTAGGTCGAGGCGCCGGGAAGGACACTGAAGCTTTCTTT. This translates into CASSLGRGAGKDTEAFF.

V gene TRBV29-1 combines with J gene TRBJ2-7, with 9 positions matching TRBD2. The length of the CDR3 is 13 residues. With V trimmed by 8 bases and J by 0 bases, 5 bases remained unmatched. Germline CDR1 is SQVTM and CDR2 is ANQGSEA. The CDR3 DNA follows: TGCAGCTTTAGCGGGGGTTACTCCTACGAGCAGTACTTC. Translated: CSFSGGYSYEQYF.

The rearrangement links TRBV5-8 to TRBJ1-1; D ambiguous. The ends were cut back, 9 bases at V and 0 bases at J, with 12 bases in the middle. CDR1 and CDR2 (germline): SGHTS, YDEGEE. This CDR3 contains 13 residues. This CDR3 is CAIGLQMNTEAFF. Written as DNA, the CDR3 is TGTGCCATTGGACTCCAAATGAACACTGAAGCTTTCTTT.

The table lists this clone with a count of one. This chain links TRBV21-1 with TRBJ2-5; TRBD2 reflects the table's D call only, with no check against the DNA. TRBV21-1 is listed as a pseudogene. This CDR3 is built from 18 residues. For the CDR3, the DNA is TGTGCCAGCAGGGAAGGGCCACGGGGTCCTCTGGATACGAAGACCCAGTACTTC. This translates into CASREGPRGPLDTKTQYF.

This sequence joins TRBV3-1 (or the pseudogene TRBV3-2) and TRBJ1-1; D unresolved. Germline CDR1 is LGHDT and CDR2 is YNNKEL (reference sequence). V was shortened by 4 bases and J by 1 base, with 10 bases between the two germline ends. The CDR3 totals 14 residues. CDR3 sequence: CASSLGVGNTEAFF. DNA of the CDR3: TGTGCCAGCAGCCTCGGGGTCGGGAACACTGAAGCTTTCTTT.

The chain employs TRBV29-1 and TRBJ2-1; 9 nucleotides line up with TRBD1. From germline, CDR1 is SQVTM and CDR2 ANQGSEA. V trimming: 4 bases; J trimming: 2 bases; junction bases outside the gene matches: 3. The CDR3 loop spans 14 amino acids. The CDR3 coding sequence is TGCAGCGTTGTGGGACAGGGTACCTACAATGAGCAGTTCTTC. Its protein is CSVVGQGTYNEQFF.

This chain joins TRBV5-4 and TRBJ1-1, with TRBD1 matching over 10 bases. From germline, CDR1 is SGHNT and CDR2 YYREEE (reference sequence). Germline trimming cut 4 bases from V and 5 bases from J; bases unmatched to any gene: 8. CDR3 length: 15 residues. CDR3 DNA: TGTGCCAGCAGCCAAGGGACAGGGGAACGGACTGAAGCTTTCTTT. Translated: CASSQGTGERTEAFF. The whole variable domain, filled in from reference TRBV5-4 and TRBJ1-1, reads ETGVTQSPTHLIKTRGQQVTLRCSSQSGHNTVSWYQQALGQGPQFIFQYYREEENGRGNFPPRFSGLQFPNYSSELNVNALELDDSALYLCASSQGTGERTEAFFGQGTRLTVV.

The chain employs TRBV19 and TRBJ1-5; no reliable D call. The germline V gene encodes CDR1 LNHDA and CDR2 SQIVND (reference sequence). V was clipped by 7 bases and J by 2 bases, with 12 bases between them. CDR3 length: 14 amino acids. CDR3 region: CASTSWRGNQPQHF. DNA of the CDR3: TGTGCCAGTACCTCGTGGCGGGGCAATCAGCCCCAGCATTTT.

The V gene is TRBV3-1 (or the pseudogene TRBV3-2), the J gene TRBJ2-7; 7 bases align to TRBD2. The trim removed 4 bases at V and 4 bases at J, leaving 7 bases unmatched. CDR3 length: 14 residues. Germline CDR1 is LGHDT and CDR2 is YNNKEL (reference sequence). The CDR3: CASSPGASGYEQYF. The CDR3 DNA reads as TGTGCCAGCAGCCCGGGCGCTAGCGGTTACGAGCAGTACTTC.

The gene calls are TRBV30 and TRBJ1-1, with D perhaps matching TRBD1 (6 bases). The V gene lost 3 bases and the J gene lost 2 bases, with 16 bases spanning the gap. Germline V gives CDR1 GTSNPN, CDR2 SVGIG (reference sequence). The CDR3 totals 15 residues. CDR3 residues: CAWSAGTSLNTEAFF. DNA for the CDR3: TGTGCCTGGAGCGCTGGGACATCCCTAAACACTGAAGCTTTCTTT.

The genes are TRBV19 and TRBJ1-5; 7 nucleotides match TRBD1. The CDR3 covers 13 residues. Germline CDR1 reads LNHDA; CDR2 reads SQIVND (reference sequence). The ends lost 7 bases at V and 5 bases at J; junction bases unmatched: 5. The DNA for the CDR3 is TGTGCCAGTAAGGACAGGACCTATCAGCCCCAGCATTTT. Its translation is CASKDRTYQPQHF.

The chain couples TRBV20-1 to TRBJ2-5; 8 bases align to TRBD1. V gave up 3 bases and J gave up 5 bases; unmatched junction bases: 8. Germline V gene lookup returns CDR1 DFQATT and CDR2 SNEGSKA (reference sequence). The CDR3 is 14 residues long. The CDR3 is CSASFGQGIETQYF. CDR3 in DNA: TGCAGTGCTAGTTTTGGACAGGGAATCGAGACCCAGTACTTC.

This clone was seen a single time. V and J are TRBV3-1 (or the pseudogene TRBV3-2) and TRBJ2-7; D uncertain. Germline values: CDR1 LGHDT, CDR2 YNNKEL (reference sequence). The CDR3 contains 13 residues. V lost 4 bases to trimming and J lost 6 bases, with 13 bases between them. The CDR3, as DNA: TGTGCCAGCAGCCGCGGCCAACATATCGAGCAGTACTTC. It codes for CASSRGQHIEQYF.

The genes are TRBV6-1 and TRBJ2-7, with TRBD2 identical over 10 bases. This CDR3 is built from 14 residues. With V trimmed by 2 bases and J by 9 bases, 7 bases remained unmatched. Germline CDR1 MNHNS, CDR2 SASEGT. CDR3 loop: CASSEFGTSEWQYF. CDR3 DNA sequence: TGTGCCAGCAGTGAATTCGGGACTAGCGAGTGGCAGTACTTC.